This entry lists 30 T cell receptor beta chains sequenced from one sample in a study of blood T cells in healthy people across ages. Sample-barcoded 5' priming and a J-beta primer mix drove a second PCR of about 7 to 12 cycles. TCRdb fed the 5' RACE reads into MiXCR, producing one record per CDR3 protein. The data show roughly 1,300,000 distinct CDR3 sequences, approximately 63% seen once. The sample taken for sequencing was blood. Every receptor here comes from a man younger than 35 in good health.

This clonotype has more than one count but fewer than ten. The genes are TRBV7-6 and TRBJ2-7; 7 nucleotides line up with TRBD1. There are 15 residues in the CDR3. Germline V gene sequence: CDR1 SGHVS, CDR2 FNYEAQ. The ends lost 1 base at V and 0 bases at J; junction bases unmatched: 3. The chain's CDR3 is CASSLVGQYSYEQYF. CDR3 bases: TGTGCCAGCAGCTTAGTGGGACAGTACTCCTACGAGCAGTACTTC.

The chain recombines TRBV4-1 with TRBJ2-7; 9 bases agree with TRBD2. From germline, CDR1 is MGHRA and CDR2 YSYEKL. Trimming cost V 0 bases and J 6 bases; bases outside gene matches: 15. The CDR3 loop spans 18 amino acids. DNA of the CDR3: TGCGCCAGCAGCCAAGAAATCGGCGGGGGGGAATTCGTGGCCGAGCAGTACTTC. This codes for CASSQEIGGGEFVAEQYF.

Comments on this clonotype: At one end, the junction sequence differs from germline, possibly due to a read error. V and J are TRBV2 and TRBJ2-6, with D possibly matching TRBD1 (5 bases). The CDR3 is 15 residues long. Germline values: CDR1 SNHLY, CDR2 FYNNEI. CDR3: CASSGLTSGADVLTF. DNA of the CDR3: TGTGCCAGCAGTGGTTTGACATCTGGGGCCGACGTCCTGACTTTC.

As DNA, the CDR3 is TGTGCCAGCAGCCAGAGGGAGGCAGATACGCAGTATTTT. Its translation is CASSQREADTQYF. The chain combines TRBV3-1 with TRBJ2-3, with a weak D call TRBD2 (6 bases). The CDR3 covers 13 residues. V lost 3 bases to trimming and J lost 4 bases, with 8 bases between them. CDR1 and CDR2 (germline): LGHDT, YNNKEL (reference sequence).

This CDR3 reads CASSLQGGNGYTF. CDR3 nucleotide sequence: TGTGCCAGCAGTCTACAGGGGGGGAATGGCTACACCTTC. The chain uses TRBV6-5 and TRBJ1-2; 8 nucleotides align to TRBD1. V was clipped by 5 bases and J by 6 bases; unmatched bases: 5. The germline gives CDR1 MNHEY, CDR2 SVGAGI. CDR3 length: 13 amino acids.

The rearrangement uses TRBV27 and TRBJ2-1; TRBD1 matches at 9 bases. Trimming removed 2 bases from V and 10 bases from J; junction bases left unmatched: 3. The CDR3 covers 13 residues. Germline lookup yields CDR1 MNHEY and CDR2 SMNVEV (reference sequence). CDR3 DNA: TGTGCCAGCAGTTTAACAGGGGGCTACGAGCAGTTCTTC. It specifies CASSLTGGYEQFF.

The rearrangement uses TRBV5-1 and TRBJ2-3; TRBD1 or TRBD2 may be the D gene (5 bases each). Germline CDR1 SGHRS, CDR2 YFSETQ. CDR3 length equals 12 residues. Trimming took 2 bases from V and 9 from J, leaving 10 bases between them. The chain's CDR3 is CASSFGTGTQYF. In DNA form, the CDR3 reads TGCGCCAGCAGCTTCGGGACGGGGACGCAGTATTTT.

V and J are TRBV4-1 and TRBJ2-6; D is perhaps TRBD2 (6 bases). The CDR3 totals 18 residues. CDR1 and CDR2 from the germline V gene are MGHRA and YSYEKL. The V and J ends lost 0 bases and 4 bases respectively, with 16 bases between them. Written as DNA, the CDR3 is TGCGCCAGCAGCCAAGATCCGGTCCGGGGGAGAGGGGCCAACGTCCTGACTTTC. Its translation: CASSQDPVRGRGANVLTF.

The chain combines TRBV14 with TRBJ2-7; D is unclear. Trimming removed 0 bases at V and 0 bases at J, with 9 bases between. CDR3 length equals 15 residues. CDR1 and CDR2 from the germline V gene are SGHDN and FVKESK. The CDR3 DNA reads TGTGCCAGCAGCCAAGATGGGCCGGACTCCTACGAGCAGTACTTC. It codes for CASSQDGPDSYEQYF.

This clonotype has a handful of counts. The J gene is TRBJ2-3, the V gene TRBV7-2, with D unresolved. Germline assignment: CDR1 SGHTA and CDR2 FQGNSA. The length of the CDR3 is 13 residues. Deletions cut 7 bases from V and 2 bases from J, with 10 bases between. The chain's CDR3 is CASTNQLTDTQYF. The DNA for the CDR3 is TGTGCCAGCACCAACCAACTCACAGATACGCAGTATTTT.

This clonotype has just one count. CDR3 DNA sequence: TGTGCCAGCAGTCCTCGGGACGGCGGTGAAGCTTTCTTT. Translated: CASSPRDGGEAFF. The chain joins TRBV6-5 to TRBJ1-1; a weak D match, TRBD1 (5 bases). There are 13 residues in the CDR3. Germline V gives CDR1 MNHEY, CDR2 SVGAGI. V was shortened by 5 bases and J by 7 bases, with 14 bases between the two germline ends.

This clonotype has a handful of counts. The CDR3: CASSQEGSGGNEQFF. CDR3 coding DNA: TGCGCCAGCAGCCAAGAGGGGTCTGGGGGAAATGAGCAGTTCTTC. V is TRBV4-1 and J is TRBJ2-1; D possibly matches TRBD1 or TRBD2 (5 bases each). V lost 0 bases and J 7 bases, leaving 13 bases between the germline ends. This CDR3 has 15 residues. The V gene's germline CDR1 is MGHRA and CDR2 YSYEKL.

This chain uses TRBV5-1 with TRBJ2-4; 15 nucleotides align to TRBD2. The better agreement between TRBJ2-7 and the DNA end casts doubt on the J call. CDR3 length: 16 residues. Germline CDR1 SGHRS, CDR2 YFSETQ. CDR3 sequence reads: CASRWGLAGGYYEQYF. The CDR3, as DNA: TGCGCCAGCAGATGGGGACTAGCGGGAGGATACTACGAGCAGTACTTC.

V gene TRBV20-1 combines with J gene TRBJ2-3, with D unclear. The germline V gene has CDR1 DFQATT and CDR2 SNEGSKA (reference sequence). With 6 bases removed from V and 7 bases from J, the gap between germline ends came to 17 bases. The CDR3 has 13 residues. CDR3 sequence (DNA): TGCAGTGCCCCAGACTCTCGGCTTCATACGCAGTATTTT. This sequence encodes CSAPDSRLHTQYF.

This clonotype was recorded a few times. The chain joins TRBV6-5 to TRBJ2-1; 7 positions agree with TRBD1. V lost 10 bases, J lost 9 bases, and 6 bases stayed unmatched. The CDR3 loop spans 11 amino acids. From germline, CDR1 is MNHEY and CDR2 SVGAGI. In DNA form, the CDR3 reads TGTGCCATCACAGGGGAAGGTGAGCAGTTCTTC. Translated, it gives CAITGEGEQFF.

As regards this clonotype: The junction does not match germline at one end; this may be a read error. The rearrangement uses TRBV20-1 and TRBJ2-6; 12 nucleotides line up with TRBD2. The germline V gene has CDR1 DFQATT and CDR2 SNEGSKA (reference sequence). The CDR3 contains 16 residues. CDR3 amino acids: CSATLAGGLGANVLNF. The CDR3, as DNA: TGCAGTGCTACCCTAGCGGGAGGGCTTGGGGCCAACGTCCTGAATTTC.

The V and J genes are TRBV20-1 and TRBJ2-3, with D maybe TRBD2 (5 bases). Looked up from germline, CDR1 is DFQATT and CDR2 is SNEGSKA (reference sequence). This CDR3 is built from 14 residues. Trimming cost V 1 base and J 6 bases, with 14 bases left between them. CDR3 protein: CSARAGSSLDTQYF. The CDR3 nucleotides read TGCAGTGCTAGAGCGGGGTCTAGCCTTGATACGCAGTATTTT.

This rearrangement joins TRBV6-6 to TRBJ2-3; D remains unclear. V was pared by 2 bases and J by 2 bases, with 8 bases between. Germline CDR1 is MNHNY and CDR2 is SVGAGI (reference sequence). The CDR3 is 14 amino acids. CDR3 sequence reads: CASSYGILTDTQYF. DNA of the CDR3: TGTGCCAGCAGTTACGGTATTCTCACAGATACGCAGTATTTT.

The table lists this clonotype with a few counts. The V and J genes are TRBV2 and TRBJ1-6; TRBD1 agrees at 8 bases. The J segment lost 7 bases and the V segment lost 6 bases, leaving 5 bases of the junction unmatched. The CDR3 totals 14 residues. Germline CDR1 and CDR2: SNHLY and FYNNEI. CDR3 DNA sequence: TGTGCCAGCAGAGCCCGGGACAGGAATTCACCCCTCCACTTT. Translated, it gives CASRARDRNSPLHF.

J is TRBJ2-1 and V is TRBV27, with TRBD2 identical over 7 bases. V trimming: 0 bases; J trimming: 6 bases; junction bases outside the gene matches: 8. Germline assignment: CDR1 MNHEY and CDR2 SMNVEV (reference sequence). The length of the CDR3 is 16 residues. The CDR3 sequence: CASSLSAGDRVNEQFF. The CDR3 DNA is TGTGCCAGCAGTTTATCGGCGGGGGATCGGGTCAATGAGCAGTTCTTC.

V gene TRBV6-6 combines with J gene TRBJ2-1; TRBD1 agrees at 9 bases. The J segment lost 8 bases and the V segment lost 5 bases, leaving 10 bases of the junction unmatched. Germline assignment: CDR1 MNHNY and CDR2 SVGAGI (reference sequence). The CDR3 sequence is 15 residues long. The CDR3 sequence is CASSPSGTGYDEQFF. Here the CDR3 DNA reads TGTGCCAGCAGTCCCTCGGGGACAGGGTACGATGAGCAGTTCTTC.

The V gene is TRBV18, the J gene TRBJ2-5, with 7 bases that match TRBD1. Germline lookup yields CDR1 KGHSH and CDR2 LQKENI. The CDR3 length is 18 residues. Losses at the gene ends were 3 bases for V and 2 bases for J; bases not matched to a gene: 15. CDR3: CASSPGQYRVSTQETQYF. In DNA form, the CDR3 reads TGTGCCAGCTCACCGGGACAGTATCGAGTTTCAACGCAAGAGACCCAGTACTTC. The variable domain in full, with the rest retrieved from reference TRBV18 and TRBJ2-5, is NAGVMQNPRHLVRRRGQEARLRCSPMKGHSHVYWYRQLPEEGLKFMVYLQKENIIDESGMPKERFSAEFPKEGPSILRIQQVVRGDSAAYFCASSPGQYRVSTQETQYFGPGTRLLVL.

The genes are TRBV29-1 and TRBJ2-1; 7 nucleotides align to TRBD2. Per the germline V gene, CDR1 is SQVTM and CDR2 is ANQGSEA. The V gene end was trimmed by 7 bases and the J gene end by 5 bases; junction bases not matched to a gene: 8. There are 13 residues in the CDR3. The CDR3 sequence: CSALARDHNEQFF. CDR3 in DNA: TGCAGCGCACTAGCGAGAGACCACAATGAGCAGTTCTTC.

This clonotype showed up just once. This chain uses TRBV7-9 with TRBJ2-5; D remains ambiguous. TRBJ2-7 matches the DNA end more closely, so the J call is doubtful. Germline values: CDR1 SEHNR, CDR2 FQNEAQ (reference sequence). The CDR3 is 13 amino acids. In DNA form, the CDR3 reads TGTGTGGCGCGTGGGAACGAACCCTACGAGCAGTACTTC. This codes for CVARGNEPYEQYF.

CDR3 region: CASSYALMNTGELFF. Written as DNA, the CDR3 is TGTGCCAGCAGTTACGCACTGATGAACACCGGGGAGCTGTTTTTT. V is TRBV2 and J is TRBJ2-2; D gene unclear. The germline V gene encodes CDR1 SNHLY and CDR2 FYNNEI. The CDR3 extends over 15 amino acids. The V end lost 5 bases, the J end lost 1 base, and 11 bases lay between the germline ends.

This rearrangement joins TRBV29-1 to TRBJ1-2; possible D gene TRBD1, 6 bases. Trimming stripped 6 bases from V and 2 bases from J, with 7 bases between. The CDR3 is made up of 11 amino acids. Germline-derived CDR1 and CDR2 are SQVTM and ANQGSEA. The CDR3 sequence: CSVRGNYGYTF. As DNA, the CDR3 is TGCAGCGTCAGGGGAAACTATGGCTACACCTTC.

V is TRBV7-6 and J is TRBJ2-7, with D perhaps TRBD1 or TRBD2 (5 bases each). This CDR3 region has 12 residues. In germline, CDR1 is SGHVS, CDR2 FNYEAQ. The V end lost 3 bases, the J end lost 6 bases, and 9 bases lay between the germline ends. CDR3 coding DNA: TGTGCCAGCAGCTTGCCAGGGACCGAGCAGTACTTC. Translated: CASSLPGTEQYF.

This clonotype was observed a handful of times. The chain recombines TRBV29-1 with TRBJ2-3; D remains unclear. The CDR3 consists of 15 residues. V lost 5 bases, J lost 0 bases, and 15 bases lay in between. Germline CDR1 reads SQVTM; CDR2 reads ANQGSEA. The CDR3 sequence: CSVYFRTVSTDTQYF. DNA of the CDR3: TGCAGCGTTTACTTCCGGACGGTTAGCACAGATACGCAGTATTTT.

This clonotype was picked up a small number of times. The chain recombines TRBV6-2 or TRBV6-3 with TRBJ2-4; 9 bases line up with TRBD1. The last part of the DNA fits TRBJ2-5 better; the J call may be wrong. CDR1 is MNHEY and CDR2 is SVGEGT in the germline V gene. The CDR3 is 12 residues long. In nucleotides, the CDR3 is TGTGCCAGCAGACAGGGGGCTGAGACCCAGTACTTC. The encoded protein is CASRQGAETQYF.

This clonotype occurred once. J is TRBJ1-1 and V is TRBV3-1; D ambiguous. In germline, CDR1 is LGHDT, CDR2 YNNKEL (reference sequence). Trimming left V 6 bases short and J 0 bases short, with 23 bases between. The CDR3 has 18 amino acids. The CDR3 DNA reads TGTGCCAGCAGTACCCAGACACGCTCCGTTACGCTGAACACTGAAGCTTTCTTT. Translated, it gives CASSTQTRSVTLNTEAFF. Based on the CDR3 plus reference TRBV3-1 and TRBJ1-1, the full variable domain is DTAVSQTPKYLVTQMGNDKSIKCEQNLGHDTMYWYKQDSKKFLKIMFSYNNKELIINETVPNRFSPKSPDKAHLNLHINSLELGDSAVYFCASSTQTRSVTLNTEAFFGQGTRLTVV.